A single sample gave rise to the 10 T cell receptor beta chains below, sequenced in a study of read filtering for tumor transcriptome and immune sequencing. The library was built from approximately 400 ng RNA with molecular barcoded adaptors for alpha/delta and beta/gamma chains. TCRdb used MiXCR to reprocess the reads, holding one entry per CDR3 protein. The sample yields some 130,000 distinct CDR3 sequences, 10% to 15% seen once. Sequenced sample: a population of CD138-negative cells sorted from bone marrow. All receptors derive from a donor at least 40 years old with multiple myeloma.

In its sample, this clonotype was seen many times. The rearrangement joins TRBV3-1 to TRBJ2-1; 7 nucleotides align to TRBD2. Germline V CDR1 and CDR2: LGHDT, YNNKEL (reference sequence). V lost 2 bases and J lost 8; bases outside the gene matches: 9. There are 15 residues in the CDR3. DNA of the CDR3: TGTGCCAGCAGCCAACTTCGGGGGGACTGGGATGAGCAGTTCTTC. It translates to CASSQLRGDWDEQFF.

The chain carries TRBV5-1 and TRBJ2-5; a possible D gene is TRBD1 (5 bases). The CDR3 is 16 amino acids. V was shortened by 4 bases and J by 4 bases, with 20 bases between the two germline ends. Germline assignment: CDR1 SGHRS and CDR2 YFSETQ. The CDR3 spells CASSREAQGKVETQYF. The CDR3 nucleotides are TGCGCCAGCAGCCGAGAGGCCCAGGGCAAGGTAGAGACCCAGTACTTC.

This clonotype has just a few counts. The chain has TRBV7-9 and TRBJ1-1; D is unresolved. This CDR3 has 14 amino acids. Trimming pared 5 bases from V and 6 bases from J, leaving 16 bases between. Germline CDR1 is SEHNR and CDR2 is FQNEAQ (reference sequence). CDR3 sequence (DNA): TGTGCCAGCAGCCCCCCCCCTGGCCGGGCTGAAGCTTTCTTT. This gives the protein CASSPPPGRAEAFF.

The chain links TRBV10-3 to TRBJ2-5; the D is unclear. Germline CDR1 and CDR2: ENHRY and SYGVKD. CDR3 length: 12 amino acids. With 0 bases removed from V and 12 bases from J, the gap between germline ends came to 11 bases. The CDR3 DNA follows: TGTGCCATCAGTGAGTCAGGCGGATTGGAGTACTTC. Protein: CAISESGGLEYF.

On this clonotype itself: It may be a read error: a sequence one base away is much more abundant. The chain's CDR3 is CASSPAGGYVNEQFF. The CDR3 coding sequence is TGTGCCAGCAGCCCCGCAGGGGGCTACGTCAATGAGCAGTTCTTC. This rearrangement joins TRBV7-3 to TRBJ2-1; TRBD1 aligns across 8 bases. CDR3 length: 15 residues. J lost 6 bases, V lost 5 bases, and 9 bases had no gene match. Germline V gene sequence: CDR1 SGHTA, CDR2 FQGTGA. The full variable domain, in which reference TRBV7-3 and TRBJ2-1 provide the parts outside the CDR3, is GAGVSQTPSNKVTEKGKYVELRCDPISGHTALYWYRQSLGQGPEFLIYFQGTGAADDSGLPNDRFFAVRPEGSVSTLKIQRTERGDSAVYLCASSPAGGYVNEQFFGPGTRLTVL.

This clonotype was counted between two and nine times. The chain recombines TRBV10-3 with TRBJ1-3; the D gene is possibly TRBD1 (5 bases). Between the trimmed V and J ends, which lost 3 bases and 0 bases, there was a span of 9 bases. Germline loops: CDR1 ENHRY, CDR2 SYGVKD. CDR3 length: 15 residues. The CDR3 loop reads CAISDRAGSGNTIYF. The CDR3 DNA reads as TGTGCCATCAGTGACAGGGCCGGCTCTGGAAACACCATATATTTT.

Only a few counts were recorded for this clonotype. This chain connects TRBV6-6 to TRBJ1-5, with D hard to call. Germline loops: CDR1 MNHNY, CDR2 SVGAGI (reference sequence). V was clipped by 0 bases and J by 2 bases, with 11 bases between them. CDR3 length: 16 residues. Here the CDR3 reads CASSYSSGVGNQPQHF. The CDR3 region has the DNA TGTGCCAGCAGTTACTCGTCAGGTGTAGGCAATCAGCCCCAGCATTTT.

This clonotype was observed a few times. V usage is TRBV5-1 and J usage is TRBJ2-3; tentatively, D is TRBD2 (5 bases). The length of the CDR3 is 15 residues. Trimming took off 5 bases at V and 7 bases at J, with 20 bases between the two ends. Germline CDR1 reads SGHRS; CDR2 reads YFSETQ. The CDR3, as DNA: TGCGCCAGCAGTTCCCGCGGCGGGCGGGTTTATACGCAGTATTTT. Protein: CASSSRGGRVYTQYF.

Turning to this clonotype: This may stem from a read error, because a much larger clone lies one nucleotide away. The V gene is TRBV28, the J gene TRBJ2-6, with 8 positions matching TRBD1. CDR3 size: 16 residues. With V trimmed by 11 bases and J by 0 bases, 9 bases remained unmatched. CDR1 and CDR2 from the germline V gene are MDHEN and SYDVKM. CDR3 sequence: CACTGGTPSGANVLTF. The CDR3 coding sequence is TGTGCCTGTACAGGGGGTACCCCCTCTGGGGCCAACGTCCTGACTTTC.

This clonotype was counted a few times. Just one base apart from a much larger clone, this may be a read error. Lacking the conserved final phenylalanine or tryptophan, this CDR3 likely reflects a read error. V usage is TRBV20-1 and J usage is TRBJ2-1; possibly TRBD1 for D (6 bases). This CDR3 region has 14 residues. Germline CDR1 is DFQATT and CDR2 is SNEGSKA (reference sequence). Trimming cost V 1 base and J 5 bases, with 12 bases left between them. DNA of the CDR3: TGCAGTGCTAGAGGCGACAGGCCCGACAATGAGCAGTTCCTC. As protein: CSARGDRPDNEQFL.